The sequence of this T cell receptor beta chain was determined in a study of T cell changes during pregnancy in multiple sclerosis. Sequencing was performed with immunoSEQ multiplex PCR; in TCRdb, only in-frame clones are kept and a portion is missing. Of roughly 55,000 clones listed, approximately 92% are singletons. Trimming removed 5 bases from V and 11 bases from J, with 16 bases in between. This CDR3 region has 13 residues. Germline V lookup: CDR1 MDHEN, CDR2 SYDVKM. This clonotype was obtained from a female donor in good health, enrolled as a control in a pregnancy study. The sequencing used CD4+ T cells from peripheral blood mononuclear cells, collected after pregnancy. The chain employs TRBV28 and TRBJ1-3; D is perhaps TRBD1 (5 bases). The CDR3: CASSLGRTSPIYF. CDR3 in DNA: TGTGCCAGCAGTCTAGGACGGACATCTCCCATATATTTT.